This TCR beta chain was sequenced in a study of blood T cells in healthy people across ages. Broader study findings: Higher diversity, along with more naive CD4+ cells, distinguished long-lived donors from aged donors. Older age coincided with a roughly linear decline in TCR beta diversity per million T cells. Diversity of TCR beta correlated strongly with naive T cell percentage.

With a J-beta primer mix and a sample-barcoded 5' primer, a second PCR ran roughly 6 to 11 cycles. A single record per CDR3 protein comes from TCRdb applying MiXCR to the 5' RACE reads. This sample has about 970,000 distinct CDR3 sequences; roughly 51% occur once, and the top ten carry roughly a fifth. Comment on this clonotype: Its target is unknown.

Investigators took roughly 9.5 milliliters of peripheral blood from every donor. The sequencing sample was made of blood. The receptor's source is a woman in her fifties or sixties in good health.

CDR3 sequence: CSASGGGNQPQHF. CDR3 nucleotides: TGCAGTGCTAGTGGTGGTGGCAATCAGCCCCAGCATTTT. The rearrangement joins TRBV20-1 to TRBJ1-5; no reliable D call. The CDR3 has 13 amino acids. Germline CDR1 reads DFQATT; CDR2 reads SNEGSKA (reference sequence). V dropped 3 bases and J dropped 2 bases, with 8 bases sitting between them.